This TCR beta chain came from a study of neoadjuvant anti-PD-1 for oral cavity cancer. Noted time point: after neoadjuvant nivolumab, at surgical resection. Study conclusions and caveats: After neoadjuvant nivolumab, PBMC T cell clonality was significantly higher in non-responders than responders.

The assay was immunoSEQ multiplex PCR, and TCRdb's table has in-frame clones only and misses some. This table holds over 30,000 clones, about 80% found once. In germline, CDR1 is SGHRS, CDR2 YFSETQ. The CDR3 sequence is 14 residues long. V dropped 0 bases and J dropped 5; count of bases not matched to a gene: 4. Of note for this clone: Its specificity is not known.

The chain carries TRBV5-1 and TRBJ2-5; TRBD1 aligns across 7 bases. This TCR was sampled from a person aged 35 to 85 with oral cavity squamous cell carcinoma. The specimen was PBMCs, collected after nivolumab (anti-PD-1) treatment. CDR3 residues: CASSLGVRGETQYF. CDR3 bases: TGCGCCAGCAGCTTGGGCGTCAGGGGGGAGACCCAGTACTTC.